The 27 T cell receptor beta chains below come from one sample, sequenced in a study of tumor-infiltrating lymphocytes in primary liver carcinoma. The input was around 500 ng total RNA; TCR beta cDNA was made from it with a constant-region primer. Researchers made the TCR beta libraries by running three nested multiplex PCR rounds with slightly modified ARM-PCR. Rounds one and two of PCR, each of roughly 10 cycles, were primed with TRBV1-TRBV30 forward primers and a C-beta reverse primer. TCRdb recomputed calls from the multiplex PCR reads with MiXCR, one row per CDR3 protein. The sample shows over 250,000 distinct CDR3 sequences, 58% of them seen only once. Out of unsorted whole blood came the blood RNA, and germline DNA was extracted as well. Sequenced sample: peripheral blood. These receptors originate from a woman aged 30 to 39 with primary liver carcinoma and hepatitis B virus infection.

About this clonotype itself: A junction boundary mismatches the germline segment, possibly from a read error. The rearrangement links TRBV7-8 to TRBJ2-7; TRBD2 might be the D (6 bases). Germline V gene sequence: CDR1 SGHVS, CDR2 FQNEAQ. This CDR3 region has 11 residues. Here the CDR3 reads CANSRAGGQYF. DNA for the CDR3: TGTGCCAACAGCAGAGCCGGGGGGCAGTACTTC.

This clonotype was seen just once. The V gene is TRBV29-1, the J gene TRBJ2-2; 7 bases line up with TRBD1. This CDR3 has 11 amino acids. Germline V gene lookup returns CDR1 SQVTM and CDR2 ANQGSEA. Unmatched junction bases numbered 1, after V lost 6 bases and J lost 6 bases. CDR3 nucleotides: TGCAGCGTCACAGGGGCCGGGGAGCTGTTTTTT. This sequence encodes CSVTGAGELFF.

Notes on this clonotype: This may be a read error: a much more frequent sequence differs by one nucleotide. This sequence joins TRBV6-5 and TRBJ2-7, with D perhaps TRBD1 (5 bases). This CDR3 is built from 16 residues. The germline CDR1 and CDR2 sequences are MNHEY and SVGAGI. The CDR3 nucleotides are TGTGTCAGCAGTTACTCGATTATTGGGGCCTTCTACGAGCAGTACTTC. Translated: CVSSYSIIGAFYEQYF.

This clonotype was counted once. At one end the junction does not follow the germline gene, possibly because of a read error. The chain is built from TRBV11-2 and TRBJ2-6; 9 bases match TRBD1. This CDR3 has 17 amino acids. CDR1 is SGHAT, CDR2 FQNNGV, per germline. This CDR3 reads CASSSLGQGYGANVLVF. The CDR3 bases are TGTGCAAGCAGCTCCCTTGGACAGGGGTATGGGGCCAACGTCCTGGTTTTC.

Regarding this clonotype: One end of the junction varies from germline; a read error may be responsible. V is TRBV5-5 and J is TRBJ1-2; D uncertain. This CDR3 contains 16 residues. Germline CDR1 is SGHKS and CDR2 is YYEKEE (reference sequence). For the CDR3, the DNA is TGTGCCAGCAGCTTGGAATATTTAACGCAGCCCTATGGCTACACTTTC. Its protein is CASSLEYLTQPYGYTF.

This rearrangement joins TRBV2 to TRBJ2-1, with 7 nucleotides matching TRBD2. V lost 6 bases, J lost 8 bases, and 10 bases stayed unmatched. The CDR3 has 14 residues. The germline CDR1 and CDR2 sequences are SNHLY and FYNNEI. CDR3 nucleotides: TGTGCCAGCAGGCGGGAGCGGTTGGGGGATGAGCAGTTCTTC. Translated, it gives CASRRERLGDEQFF. Based on the CDR3 plus reference TRBV2 and TRBJ2-1, the full variable domain is EPEVTQTPSHQVTQMGQEVILRCVPISNHLYFYWYRQILGQKVEFLVSFYNNEISEKSEIFDDQFSVERPDGSNFTLKIRSTKLEDSAMYFCASRRERLGDEQFFGPGTRLTVL.

Comments on this clonotype: This may be a read error, as it is one base from a much larger clone. CDR3 nucleotides: TGTGCCAGCAGAGCCCCGGGATGGAATGAGCAGTTCTTC. The encoded protein is CASRAPGWNEQFF. This chain joins TRBV6-5 and TRBJ2-1; D might be TRBD2 (5 bases). Trimming shortened V by 6 bases and J by 7 bases, and 13 bases separated the two germline ends. CDR3 length: 13 residues. Germline V CDR1 and CDR2: MNHEY, SVGAGI.

The chain uses TRBV12-3 or TRBV12-4 and TRBJ2-7; 9 nucleotides line up with TRBD2. CDR3 length equals 15 residues. V dropped 4 bases and J dropped 2; count of bases not matched to a gene: 6. The CDR3 loop reads CASSSSGRPPYEQYF. The CDR3 DNA follows: TGTGCCAGCAGTTCAAGCGGGAGGCCCCCCTACGAGCAGTACTTC.

As regards this clonotype: Compared with germline, one end of the junction differs, possibly owing to a read error. The V and J genes are TRBV6-5 and TRBJ1-4, with 7 nucleotides matching TRBD1. The CDR3 extends over 15 amino acids. Looked up from germline, CDR1 is MNHEY and CDR2 is SVGAGI. The CDR3: CACSKRRQGKEKLFF. The CDR3 nucleotides are TGTGCCTGCAGTAAACGTCGACAGGGTAAAGAAAAACTGTTTTTT.

This clonotype was seen a few times. The chain joins TRBV12-3 or TRBV12-4 to TRBJ1-1, with D possibly TRBD1 on 6 matching bases. Trimming cost V 4 bases and J 7 bases, with 16 bases left between them. The CDR3 runs 14 residues. The CDR3 is CASSWDSYRDEAFF. In nucleotides, the CDR3 is TGTGCCAGCAGTTGGGACTCCTACAGGGATGAAGCTTTCTTT.

This clonotype was observed a few times. The chain couples TRBV7-8 to TRBJ2-7, with D maybe TRBD2 (5 bases). The CDR3 spans 14 residues. Trimming cost V 5 bases and J 1 base, with 12 bases left between them. Germline CDR1 reads SGHVS; CDR2 reads FQNEAQ. CDR3 sequence reads: CASSAVRTSYEQYF. CDR3 in DNA: TGTGCCAGCAGCGCCGTCCGGACTTCCTACGAGCAGTACTTC.

The sample holds one count of this clonotype. A read error may produce the germline difference seen at one junction end. The chain uses TRBV11-2 and TRBJ2-3, with 9 bases aligning to TRBD1. From germline, CDR1 is SGHAT and CDR2 FQNNGV. This CDR3 is built from 17 residues. This CDR3 is CDSSLERDRVGRGTQYF. In nucleotides, the CDR3 is TGTGACAGCAGCTTAGAACGGGACAGGGTGGGACGGGGTACGCAGTATTTT.

This clonotype was seen a handful of times. The rearrangement joins TRBV6-6 to TRBJ2-1, with TRBD1 as a possible D gene (6 bases). CDR1 is MNHNY, CDR2 SVGAGI, per germline (reference sequence). The CDR3 consists of 15 residues. V shed 6 bases and J shed 5 bases, with 17 bases lying between them. CDR3 residues: CASRGINDRNNEQFF. The CDR3 DNA reads TGTGCCAGCAGGGGAATCAACGACAGGAACAATGAGCAGTTCTTC.

With regard to this clonotype: As the CDR3 is not closed by the conserved phenylalanine or tryptophan, this likely results from a read error. V gene TRBV11-3 combines with J gene TRBJ2-5, with TRBD1 matching over 7 bases. V gave up 5 bases and J gave up 2 bases; unmatched junction bases: 5. Germline CDR1 is SGHNT and CDR2 is YENEEA. The CDR3 loop spans 14 amino acids. CDR3 sequence: CASSRDSVQETQYL. The DNA for the CDR3 is TGTGCCAGCAGCCGGGACAGTGTGCAAGAGACCCAGTACTTA.

This clonotype showed up many times. The CDR3 nucleotides read TGCAGCGCAACCAGGGGGCCACTAGAGACCCAGTACTTC. It translates to CSATRGPLETQYF. The V call is TRBV29-1, the J call TRBJ2-5; 8 nucleotides align to TRBD1. Trimming removed 7 bases from V and 4 bases from J; junction bases left unmatched: 8. This CDR3 is 13 amino acids long. Germline V gives CDR1 SQVTM, CDR2 ANQGSEA. The full variable domain, in which reference TRBV29-1 and TRBJ2-5 provide the parts outside the CDR3, is SAVISQKPSRDICQRGTSLTIQCQVDSQVTMMFWYRQQPGQSLTLIATANQGSEATYESGFVIDKFPISRPNLTFSTLTVSNMSPEDSSIYLCSATRGPLETQYFGPGTRLLVL.

This clonotype came up many times. The chain combines TRBV4-1 with TRBJ1-1; D might be TRBD1 (6 bases). This CDR3 region has 14 residues. CDR1 MGHRA and CDR2 YSYEKL come from the germline V gene. Between the trimmed V and J ends, which lost 3 bases and 5 bases, there was a span of 13 bases. The CDR3 DNA reads as TGCGCCAGCAGCCACGGAGGGGGAAGGACTGAAGCTTTCTTT. Its protein product is CASSHGGGRTEAFF.

About this clonotype itself: This clone may be a read error of a much larger clone one base away. The chain uses TRBV12-3 or TRBV12-4 and TRBJ1-1; D not resolved. The CDR3 runs to 15 residues. CDR3 nucleotide sequence: TGTGCCAGCAGTTTCGGCCAGCTAGGGAACACTGAAACTTTCTTT. It encodes CASSFGQLGNTETFF.

CDR3 sequence (DNA): TGTGCCAGCGGTAGGGGACTAGCGACCTACGAGCAGTACTTC. It yields the protein CASGRGLATYEQYF. The chain couples TRBV6-5 to TRBJ2-7; the match to TRBD2 covers 10 bases. This CDR3 is built from 14 residues. V lost 8 bases, J lost 2 bases, and 6 bases stayed unmatched. Germline CDR1 reads MNHEY; CDR2 reads SVGAGI.

This clonotype showed up just a few times. This chain links TRBV6-2 or TRBV6-3 with TRBJ2-7; 7 bases map to TRBD1. J lost 4 bases, V lost 5 bases, and 8 bases had no gene match. CDR3 size: 14 residues. Germline V CDR1 and CDR2: MNHEY, SVGEGT. The chain's CDR3 is CASSTALTGYEQYF. The CDR3 DNA sequence: TGTGCCAGCAGTACCGCCTTGACAGGGTACGAGCAGTACTTC.

Notes on this clonotype: One end of the junction fails to match germline, which may point to a read error. The chain combines TRBV28 with TRBJ2-1; a weak D match, TRBD2 (6 bases). The germline gives CDR1 MDHEN, CDR2 SYDVKM. The CDR3 extends over 13 amino acids. CDR3 DNA sequence: TGTGCCAGCTGCACCGATGGGGGGATTCTTCAGTTTTTC. Translation: CASCTDGGILQFF.

This clonotype was picked up many times. The V gene is TRBV6-1, the J gene TRBJ2-5; D may correspond to TRBD1 or TRBD2 (6 bases each). V was cut by 4 bases and J by 3 bases, with 27 bases left in between. The CDR3 runs 19 residues. CDR1 and CDR2 (germline): MNHNS, SASEGT. CDR3 sequence: CASSAWTAHSSATKETQYF. For the CDR3, the DNA is TGTGCCAGCAGTGCATGGACAGCTCACTCTAGCGCGACAAAAGAGACCCAGTACTTC.

The chain joins TRBV5-6 to TRBJ2-1; D is perhaps TRBD2 (6 bases). Germline V gene lookup returns CDR1 SGHDT and CDR2 YYEEEE. The CDR3 contains 15 residues. V shed 4 bases and J shed 5 bases, with 16 bases lying between them. DNA of the CDR3: TGTGCCAGCAGCCGCGCTAGCGATTATAACAATGAGCAGTTCTTC. Amino acids: CASSRASDYNNEQFF.

Turning to this clonotype: This is likely a read error, given that the CDR3 carries no conserved phenylalanine or tryptophan at its end. The V gene is TRBV11-2, the J gene TRBJ2-7; 9 bases are shared with TRBD2. The CDR3 covers 17 residues. Germline V CDR1 and CDR2: SGHAT, FQNNGV. The CDR3 reads CANSRPTSGQPGDEQYL. In DNA form, the CDR3 reads TGTGCCAACAGCCGACCGACTAGCGGACAACCTGGGGACGAGCAGTACCTC.

The gene calls are TRBV5-6 and TRBJ1-1; D is perhaps TRBD1 (5 bases). This CDR3 has 13 residues. The V end lost 1 base, the J end lost 8 bases, and 12 bases lay between the germline ends. Germline CDR1 SGHDT, CDR2 YYEEEE. CDR3 loop: CASSLRGGAEAFF. The DNA of the CDR3 is TGTGCCAGCAGCTTGCGGGGGGGAGCCGAAGCTTTCTTT. Looking up the rest from reference TRBV5-6 and TRBJ1-1 gives the full variable domain: DAGVTQSPTHLIKTRGQQVTLRCSPKSGHDTVSWYQQALGQGPQFIFQYYEEEERQRGNFPDRFSGHQFPNYSSELNVNALLLGDSALYLCASSLRGGAEAFFGQGTRLTVV.

This clonotype was observed a handful of times. V usage is TRBV6-5 and J usage is TRBJ1-1; D is perhaps TRBD1 (6 bases). Germline loops: CDR1 MNHEY, CDR2 SVGAGI. V shed 2 bases and J shed 4 bases, with 11 bases lying between them. The CDR3 is 14 amino acids. CDR3 amino acids: CASSYRGEGTEAFF. The CDR3 coding sequence is TGTGCCAGCAGTTACAGGGGGGAGGGCACTGAAGCTTTCTTT.

The chain combines TRBV7-8 with TRBJ1-4, with D maybe TRBD1 (6 bases). From germline, CDR1 is SGHVS and CDR2 FQNEAQ. Between the trimmed V and J ends, which lost 5 bases and 4 bases, there was a span of 14 bases. CDR3 length: 15 residues. CDR3 bases: TGTGCCAGCAGCATATACACAGGGATTAATGAAAAACTGTTTTTT. Translated: CASSIYTGINEKLFF.

This clonotype was counted a single time. Compared with germline, one end of the junction differs, possibly owing to a read error. This chain uses TRBV7-9 with TRBJ2-3; no firm D call. Per germline, CDR1 SEHNR and CDR2 FQNEAQ (reference sequence). This CDR3 contains 14 residues. CDR3: CASSLVGNTDTQFF. For the CDR3, the DNA is TGTGCCAGCAGCTTAGTGGGGAACACAGATACGCAGTTTTTT.